These 14 T cell receptor beta chains share one sample of origin, sequenced in a study of CD8 T cells in ankylosing spondylitis. TCRdb recomputed calls from the 5' RACE reads with MiXCR, one row per CDR3 protein. Of some 140,000 distinct CDR3 sequences in the sample, approximately 8.4% were seen once. Source material: synovial fluid, either unsorted or a sorted T cell fraction (not recorded which). The receptor source for this set is a male donor with ankylosing spondylitis.

The V and J genes are TRBV4-3 and TRBJ2-3; D is perhaps TRBD1 (5 bases). V lost 2 bases to trimming and J lost 9 bases, with 15 bases between them. CDR1 and CDR2 (germline): LGHNA, YSLEER. The CDR3 sequence is 14 residues long. The CDR3 loop is CASSQSRQGETQYF. Written as DNA, the CDR3 is TGCGCCAGCAGCCAATCCCGGCAGGGCGAAACGCAGTATTTT.

This clonotype has only a few counts. The chain links TRBV27 to TRBJ1-5; D is perhaps TRBD1 (6 bases). This CDR3 is 14 amino acids long. Deletions cut 5 bases from V and 7 bases from J, with 15 bases between. Looked up from germline, CDR1 is MNHEY and CDR2 is SMNVEV (reference sequence). The CDR3 loop is CASSRGGSRQPQHF. The CDR3 nucleotides read TGTGCCAGCAGTCGAGGGGGGTCACGGCAGCCCCAGCATTTT.

In its sample, this clonotype was seen many times. This chain links TRBV12-3 or TRBV12-4 with TRBJ2-2; TRBD2 agrees at 11 bases. V trimming: 4 bases; J trimming: 4 bases; junction bases outside the gene matches: 11. This CDR3 has 18 amino acids. CDR3 sequence reads: CASSSNSGGASGTGELFF. The CDR3 nucleotides read TGTGCCAGCAGTTCCAATAGCGGGGGGGCCTCAGGCACCGGGGAGCTGTTTTTT.

The sample holds a few counts of this clonotype. The V gene is TRBV2, the J gene TRBJ1-1, with D uncertain. With 6 bases removed from V and 1 base from J, the gap between germline ends came to 9 bases. The CDR3 has 13 amino acids. Germline CDR1 reads SNHLY; CDR2 reads FYNNEI. The DNA for the CDR3 is TGTGCCAGCAGAAGGCCTGGGAACACTGAAGCTTTCTTT. As protein: CASRRPGNTEAFF.

This clonotype was seen once. CDR3 residues: CSASPSTYEQYF. The CDR3 DNA follows: TGCAGTGCTAGCCCCTCGACCTACGAGCAGTACTTC. This chain uses TRBV20-1 with TRBJ2-7; D unclear. CDR1 DFQATT and CDR2 SNEGSKA come from the germline V gene (reference sequence). The CDR3 sequence is 12 residues long. V was clipped by 3 bases and J by 2 bases, with 8 bases between them.

V usage is TRBV20-1 and J usage is TRBJ2-3; TRBD2 matches 9 bases. This CDR3 is built from 14 residues. V shed 3 bases and J 2 bases; nucleotides not matched to a gene: 3. The germline V gene encodes CDR1 DFQATT and CDR2 SNEGSKA (reference sequence). The CDR3 sequence: CSASSGGDTDTQYF. The CDR3, as DNA: TGCAGTGCTAGTAGCGGGGGCGACACAGATACGCAGTATTTT.

This clonotype was seen ten or more times. CDR3 sequence reads: CATAEGGASYNEQFF. CDR3 DNA: TGCGCCACAGCGGAGGGCGGGGCCTCCTACAATGAGCAGTTCTTC. The genes are TRBV5-1 and TRBJ2-1; D is perhaps TRBD2 (6 bases). Germline V CDR1 and CDR2: SGHRS, YFSETQ. The CDR3 is made up of 15 amino acids. Trimming removed 9 bases from V and 0 bases from J, with 16 bases in between. Drawing the rest from reference TRBV5-1 and TRBJ2-1, the complete variable domain is KAGVTQTPRYLIKTRGQQVTLSCSPISGHRSVSWYQQTPGQGLQFLFEYFSETQRNKGNFPGRFSGRQFSNSRSEMNVSTLELGDSALYLCATAEGGASYNEQFFGPGTRLTVL.

Ten or more counts support this clonotype. The V gene is TRBV27, the J gene TRBJ1-1; D perhaps matches TRBD1 (6 bases). Germline CDR1 MNHEY, CDR2 SMNVEV (reference sequence). The CDR3 is 14 residues long. With 2 bases removed from V and 7 bases from J, the gap between germline ends came to 14 bases. CDR3 coding DNA: TGTGCCAGCAGTTTACTCCCGACAGGCCATGAAGCTTTCTTT. This sequence encodes CASSLLPTGHEAFF.

This clonotype was recorded many times. J is TRBJ2-6 and V is TRBV5-1; no reliable D call. Trimming pared 6 bases from V and 0 bases from J, leaving 7 bases between. The germline CDR1 and CDR2 sequences are SGHRS and YFSETQ. There are 14 residues in the CDR3. The CDR3 loop reads CASNDPSGANVLTF. CDR3 coding DNA: TGCGCCAGCAATGATCCCTCTGGGGCCAACGTCCTGACTTTC.

This clonotype was seen a handful of times. The genes are TRBV11-2 and TRBJ2-5, with TRBD2 matching over 7 bases. This CDR3 region has 14 residues. J gave up 5 bases and V 5 bases, and 8 bases lay outside the gene matches. Germline V gene sequence: CDR1 SGHAT, CDR2 FQNNGV. In DNA, the CDR3 is TGTGCCAGCAGCCCAGCGGGGCGAGGGGAGACCCAGTACTTC. It specifies CASSPAGRGETQYF.

The chain uses TRBV7-9 and TRBJ1-1, with D perhaps TRBD1 (5 bases). Between the trimmed V and J ends, which lost 5 bases and 0 bases, there was a span of 13 bases. This CDR3 spans 15 amino acids. Germline loops: CDR1 SEHNR, CDR2 FQNEAQ (reference sequence). The CDR3 sequence: CASSSLGGVNTEAFF. The CDR3 region has the DNA TGTGCCAGCAGCAGCCTTGGGGGGGTGAACACTGAAGCTTTCTTT.

This clonotype was observed a handful of times. The chain links TRBV6-5 to TRBJ1-3; no definite D call. The CDR3 extends over 14 amino acids. The germline V gene has CDR1 MNHEY and CDR2 SVGAGI. Trimming pared 2 bases from V and 2 bases from J, leaving 7 bases between. The CDR3 DNA follows: TGTGCCAGCAGTTACGGAGTTACTGGAAACACCATATATTTT. It translates to CASSYGVTGNTIYF.

This clonotype was counted between two and nine times. The chain is built from TRBV6-1 and TRBJ2-1; TRBD2 matches 7 bases. V was clipped by 6 bases and J by 6 bases; unmatched bases: 8. This CDR3 has 14 residues. From germline, CDR1 is MNHNS and CDR2 SASEGT. CDR3 residues: CASRRGGPGNEQFF. CDR3 DNA sequence: TGTGCCAGCAGAAGGGGAGGGCCGGGCAATGAGCAGTTCTTC.

This chain joins TRBV5-1 and TRBJ2-2; weak D call: TRBD1 (5 bases). Trimming cost V 0 bases and J 0 bases, with 6 bases left between them. The CDR3 has 15 residues. The V gene's germline CDR1 is SGHRS and CDR2 YFSETQ. In DNA form, the CDR3 reads TGCGCCAGCAGCTTGGGCAGGGCGAACACCGGGGAGCTGTTTTTT. This translates into CASSLGRANTGELFF.